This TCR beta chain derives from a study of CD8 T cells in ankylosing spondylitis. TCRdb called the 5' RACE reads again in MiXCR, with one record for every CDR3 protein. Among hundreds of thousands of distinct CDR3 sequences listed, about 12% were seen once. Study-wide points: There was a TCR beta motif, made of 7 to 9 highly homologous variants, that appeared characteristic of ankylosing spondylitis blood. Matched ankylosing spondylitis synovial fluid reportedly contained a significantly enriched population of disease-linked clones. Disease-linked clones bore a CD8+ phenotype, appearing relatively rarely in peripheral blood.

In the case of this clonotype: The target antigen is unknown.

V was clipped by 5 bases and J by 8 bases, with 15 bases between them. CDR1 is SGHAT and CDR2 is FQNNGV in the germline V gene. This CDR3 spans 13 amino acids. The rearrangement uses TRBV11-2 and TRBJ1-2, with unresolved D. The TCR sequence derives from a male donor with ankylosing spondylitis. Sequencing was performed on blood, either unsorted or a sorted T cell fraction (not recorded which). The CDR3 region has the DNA TGTGCCAGCAGCCCGGAAGGAGATGGAGGCTACACCTTC. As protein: CASSPEGDGGYTF.